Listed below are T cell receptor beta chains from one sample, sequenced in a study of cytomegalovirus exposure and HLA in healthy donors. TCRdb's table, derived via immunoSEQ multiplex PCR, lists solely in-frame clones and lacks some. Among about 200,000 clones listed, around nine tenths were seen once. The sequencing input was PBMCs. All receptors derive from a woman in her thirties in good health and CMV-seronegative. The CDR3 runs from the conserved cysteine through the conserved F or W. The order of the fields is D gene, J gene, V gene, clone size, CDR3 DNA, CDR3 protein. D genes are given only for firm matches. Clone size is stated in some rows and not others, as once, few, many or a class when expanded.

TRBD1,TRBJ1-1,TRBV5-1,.,TGCGCCAGCACCTCCGGGACAGGAAGGAACAGTGAAGCTTTCTTT,CASTSGTGRNSEAFF
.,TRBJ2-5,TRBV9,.,TGTGCCAGCAGCGTAGTCCCCCAGGAGACCCAGTACTTC,CASSVVPQETQYF
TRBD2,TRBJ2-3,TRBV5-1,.,TGCGCCTCCCGGAAAGGCGGGAGTACAGATACGCAGTATTTT,CASRKGGSTDTQYF
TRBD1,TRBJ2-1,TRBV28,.,TGTGCCAGCAGACCGACAGGGGTAGGGGCCAATGAGCAGTTCTTC,CASRPTGVGANEQFF
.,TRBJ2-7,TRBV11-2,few,TGTGCCAGCAGCTTAGGGGGCGCCAATTCCTACGAGCAGTACTTC,CASSLGGANSYEQYF
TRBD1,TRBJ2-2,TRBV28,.,TGTGCCAGCAGCCCCCTGGGGACAGTCAACACCGGGGAGCTGTTTTTT,CASSPLGTVNTGELFF
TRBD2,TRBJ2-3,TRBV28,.,TGTGCCAGCGACGTAGCGGGAGGCACAGATACGCAGTATTTT,CASDVAGGTDTQYF
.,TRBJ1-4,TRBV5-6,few,TGTGCCAGCAGCTTGGACAGGGCGAATGAAAAACTGTTTTTT,CASSLDRANEKLFF
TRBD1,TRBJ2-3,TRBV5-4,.,TGTGCCAGCAGCTCAAACAGGGGTACGGGGTCAGATACGCAGTATTTT,CASSSNRGTGSDTQYF
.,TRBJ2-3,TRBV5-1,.,TGCGCCAGCAGCTTGTATTCGCGATCAGATACGCAGTATTTT,CASSLYSRSDTQYF
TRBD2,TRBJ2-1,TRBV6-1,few,TGTGCCAGCAGTGAAATTATGAGCGGGAGTACCTACAATGAGCAGTTCTTC,CASSEIMSGSTYNEQFF
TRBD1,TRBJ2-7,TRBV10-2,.,TGCGCCAGTTCGGACAGGGCCTACGAGCAGTACTTC,CASSDRAYEQYF
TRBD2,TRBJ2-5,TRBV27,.,TGTGCCAGCACCTCCGTCGGGAGGGCTAGGGAGACCCAGTACTTC,CASTSVGRARETQYF
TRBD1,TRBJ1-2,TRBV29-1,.,TGCAGCGTTGAAGGGAGGGGGCAGCGCTACTATGGCTACACCTTC,CSVEGRGQRYYGYTF
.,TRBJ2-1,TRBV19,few,TGTGCCAGTACCCCTACGCGATTGTCTTCCTACAATGAGCAGTTCTTC,CASTPTRLSSYNEQFF
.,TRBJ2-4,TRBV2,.,TGTGCCAGCAGTGAAAGGACTACGGACAACATTCAGTACTTC,CASSERTTDNIQYF
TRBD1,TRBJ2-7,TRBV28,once,TGTGCCAGCAGTGGGCGGACAGGGATCTACGAGCAGTACTTC,CASSGRTGIYEQYF
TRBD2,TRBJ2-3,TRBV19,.,TGTGCCAGTAGTCTCGGACCGACTAGCGGGACCAGCACAGATACGCAGTATTTT,CASSLGPTSGTSTDTQYF
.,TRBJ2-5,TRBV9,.,TGTGCCAGCAGCGTAGCTCCGCAGGGGAAGATAGAGACCCAGTACTTC,CASSVAPQGKIETQYF
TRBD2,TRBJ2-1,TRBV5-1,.,TGCGCCAGCAGCTTAAACGGGGGGGCCTACAATGAGCAGTTCTTC,CASSLNGGAYNEQFF
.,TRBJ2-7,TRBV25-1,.,TGTGCCAGCAGTGAATCCGGGACCTACGAGCAGTACTTC,CASSESGTYEQYF
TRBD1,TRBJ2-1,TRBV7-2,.,TGTGCCAGCAGCTTAGTTGGGACAGGAATCGGGAATGAGCAGTTCTTC,CASSLVGTGIGNEQFF
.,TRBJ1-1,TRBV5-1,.,TGCGCCAGCAGCTCGGTGGGGACAATGGGAACTGAAGCTTTCTTT,CASSSVGTMGTEAFF
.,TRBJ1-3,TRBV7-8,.,TGTGCCAGCAGCTTCGGACACCCCTCTGGAAACACCATATATTTT,CASSFGHPSGNTIYF
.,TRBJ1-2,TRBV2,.,TGTGCCAGCAGTGGGGCAATTTCTAACTATGGCTACACCTTC,CASSGAISNYGYTF
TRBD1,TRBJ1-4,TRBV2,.,TGTGCCAGCAGTGACGACAGGGGGCGTGAAAAACTGTTTTTT,CASSDDRGREKLFF
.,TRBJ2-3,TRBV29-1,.,TGCAGCGTTGTGCGGGCAAACCGACGGGTAGATACGCAGTATTTT,CSVVRANRRVDTQYF
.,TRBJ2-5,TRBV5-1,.,TGCGCCAGCAGCTTGGCTCACTGGCAAGAGACCCAGTACTTC,CASSLAHWQETQYF
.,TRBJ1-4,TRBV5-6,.,TGTGCCAGCAGCTTGGGCGGCCCAACTAATGAAAAACTGTTTTTT,CASSLGGPTNEKLFF
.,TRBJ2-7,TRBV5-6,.,TGTGCCAGCAGCTTGGGGGGGCCCTACGACGGACAGTACTTC,CASSLGGPYDGQYF
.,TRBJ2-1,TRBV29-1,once,TGCAGCGTTGATCGTTCTCCAGAACCCTACAATGAGCAGTTCTTC,CSVDRSPEPYNEQFF
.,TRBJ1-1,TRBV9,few,TGTGCCAGCAGCGTAGGAGAGGGAGCCAGCGTCACTGAAGCTTTCTTT,CASSVGEGASVTEAFF
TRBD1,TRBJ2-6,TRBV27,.,TGTGCCAGCAGCCCCCGGGACAGCATCTCTGGGGCCAACGTCCTGACTTTC,CASSPRDSISGANVLTF
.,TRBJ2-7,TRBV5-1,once,TGCGCCAGCAGCCCATCAGCGAACTCCTACGAGCAGTACTTC,CASSPSANSYEQYF
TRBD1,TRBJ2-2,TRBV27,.,TGTGCCAGCAGTCCGGGACAGCCGAACACCGGGGAGCTGTTTTTT,CASSPGQPNTGELFF